The clone carrying this T cell receptor (beta chain) has only one observation. Its antigen is still unknown. The same CDR3 is also encoded by other DNA sequences in this sample. This sample was taken from a study of shared clonotypes between healthy human individuals. Study-wide results and limits: Clonotype sharing among donors was expected to depend on sequencing depth. In the sorted subsets, rarefaction showed sequencing was incomplete despite large depth. The genetic and exposure-history diversity represented was limited by few donors. Estimated richness was generally greater in naive than memory subsets.

Clones were sequenced by immunoSEQ multiplex PCR, and TCRdb holds only the in-frame ones, with some missing. This sample has about 2.5 million clones, with about nine tenths found just once. V shed 1 base and J shed 3 bases, with 11 bases lying between them. The CDR3 is made up of 15 amino acids. Germline V gives CDR1 SGHTA, CDR2 FQGNSA. The chain is built from TRBV7-2 and TRBJ2-3; D possibly corresponds to TRBD2 (6 bases). The specimen sequenced was naive CD4+ T cells from PBMCs. Specified subset: CD45RA+ positively selected. This receptor was obtained from a man between 18 and 35 years old in good health. Some clones in this sample may be carry-over from other donors' samples. Written as DNA, the CDR3 is TGTGCCAGCAGCTTAGGCGGCGGGATAACAGATACGCAGTATTTT. This encodes CASSLGGGITDTQYF.